This T cell receptor beta chain originates from a study of CDR3 diversity in severe acne. This clonotype was recorded at least ten times. TCRdb re-derived calls from the PCR reads in MiXCR, one entry per CDR3 protein. The table lists over 90,000 distinct CDR3 sequences, roughly half of them singletons. The TCR was taken from a male donor with acne. The sequencing sample was made of blood.

As DNA, the CDR3 is TGTGCCAGCAGTGACCTAGCGGGATTAGTCGGGGAGCTGTTTTTT. Translated: CASSDLAGLVGELFF. The chain combines TRBV2 with TRBJ2-2, with 9 bases identical to TRBD2. The CDR3 runs 15 residues. Trimming at V came to 3 bases and at J to 7 bases, leaving 6 bases not matched to a gene. The germline V gene encodes CDR1 SNHLY and CDR2 FYNNEI.